This T cell receptor (beta chain) was sequenced in a study of cytomegalovirus exposure and HLA in healthy donors. Study-wide findings and caveats: After further analysis at a later stage, 16,951 TCR beta sequences were associated with HLA alleles at 0.05 false discovery rate. The study recorded 164 TCR beta chains that were cytomegalovirus-associated.

A multiplex PCR was run with 60 Vbeta primers and 13 Jbeta primers. Clones were sequenced by immunoSEQ multiplex PCR, and TCRdb holds only the in-frame ones, with some missing. The data contain some 130,000 clones, roughly 78% of them singletons. As concerns this clone: Antigen specificity is unknown.

V shed 0 bases, J shed 0 bases, and the junction held 2 bases outside the gene matches. This CDR3 contains 17 residues. Germline values: CDR1 MRHNA, CDR2 SNTAGT. The sequenced sample was PBMCs. The chain is built from TRBV6-4 and TRBJ2-3; TRBD2 matches 11 bases. This clonotype originated in a male donor in good health and CMV-seronegative. As DNA, the CDR3 is TGTGCCAGCAGTGACTCTAGCGGGGGGGCTAGCACAGATACGCAGTATTTT. As protein: CASSDSSGGASTDTQYF.